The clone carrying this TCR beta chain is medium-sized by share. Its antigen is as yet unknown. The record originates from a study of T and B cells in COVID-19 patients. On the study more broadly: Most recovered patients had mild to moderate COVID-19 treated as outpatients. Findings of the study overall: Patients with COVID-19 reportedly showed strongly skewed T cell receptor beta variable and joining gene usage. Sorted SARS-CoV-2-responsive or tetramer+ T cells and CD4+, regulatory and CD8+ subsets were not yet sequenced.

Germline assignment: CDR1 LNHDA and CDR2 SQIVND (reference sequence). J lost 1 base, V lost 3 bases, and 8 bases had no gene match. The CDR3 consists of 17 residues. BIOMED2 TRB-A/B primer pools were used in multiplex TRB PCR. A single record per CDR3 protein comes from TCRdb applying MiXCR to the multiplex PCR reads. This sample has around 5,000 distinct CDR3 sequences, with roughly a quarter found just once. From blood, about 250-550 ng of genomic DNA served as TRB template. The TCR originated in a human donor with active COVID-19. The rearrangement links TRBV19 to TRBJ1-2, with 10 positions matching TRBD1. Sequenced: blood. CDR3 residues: CASSIPGQGLFNYGYTF. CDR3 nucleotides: TGTGCCAGTAGTATCCCGGGACAGGGGCTTTTTAACTATGGCTACACCTTC.